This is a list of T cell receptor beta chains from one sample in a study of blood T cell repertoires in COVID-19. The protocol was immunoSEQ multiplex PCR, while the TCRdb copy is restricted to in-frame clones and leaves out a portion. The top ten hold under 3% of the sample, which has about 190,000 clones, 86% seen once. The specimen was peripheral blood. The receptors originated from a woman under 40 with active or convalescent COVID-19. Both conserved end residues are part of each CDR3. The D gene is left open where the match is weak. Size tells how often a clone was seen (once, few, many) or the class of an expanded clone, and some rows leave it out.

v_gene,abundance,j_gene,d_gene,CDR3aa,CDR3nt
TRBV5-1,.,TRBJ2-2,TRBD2,CASSSKREGAVTGELFF,TGCGCCAGCAGCTCAAAGCGGGAGGGGGCGGTCACCGGGGAGCTGTTTTTT
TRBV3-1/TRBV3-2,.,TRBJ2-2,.,CASSQEAANTGELFF,TGTGCCAGCAGCCAAGAAGCGGCCAACACCGGGGAGCTGTTTTTT
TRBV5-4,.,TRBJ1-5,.,CASSLARTSLSNQPQHF,TGTGCCAGCAGCTTGGCTCGGACATCCCTCAGCAATCAGCCCCAGCATTTT
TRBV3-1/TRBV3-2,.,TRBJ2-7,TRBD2,CASSLAGLGTYEQYF,TGTGCCAGCAGCCTGGCGGGACTAGGAACCTACGAGCAGTACTTC
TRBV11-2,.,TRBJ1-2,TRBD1,CASSLVDRGYGYTF,TGTGCCAGCAGCTTAGTCGACAGGGGATATGGCTACACCTTC
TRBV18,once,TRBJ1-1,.,CASSPANQGPTGAFF,TGTGCCAGCTCACCCGCTAATCAAGGCCCTACAGGGGCTTTCTTT
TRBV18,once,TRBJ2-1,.,CASSRENGYNEQFF,TGTGCCAGCTCACGGGAGAACGGGTACAATGAGCAGTTCTTC
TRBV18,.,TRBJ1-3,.,CASSPQEGSGNTIYF,TGTGCCAGCTCACCACAGGAGGGGTCTGGAAACACCATATATTTT
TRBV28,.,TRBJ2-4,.,CASSLTGQLAKNIQYF,TGTGCCAGCAGTTTAACTGGACAGTTAGCCAAAAACATTCAGTACTTC
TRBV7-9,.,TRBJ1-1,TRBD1,CASSARTGVSTEAFF,TGTGCCAGCAGCGCGAGGACAGGGGTCAGCACTGAAGCTTTCTTT
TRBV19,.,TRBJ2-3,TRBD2,CASSWTSGTDTQYF,TGTGCCAGTAGCTGGACTAGCGGCACAGATACGCAGTATTTT
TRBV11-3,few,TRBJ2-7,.,CASSLGRYEQYF,TGTGCCAGCAGCTTAGGGAGGTACGAGCAGTACTTC
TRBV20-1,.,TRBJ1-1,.,CSAWRGTEAFF,TGCAGTGCTTGGAGGGGAACTGAAGCTTTCTTT
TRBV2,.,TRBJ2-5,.,CASIRGTQETQYF,TGTGCCAGCATACGGGGAACTCAAGAGACCCAGTACTTC
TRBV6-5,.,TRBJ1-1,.,CASSTDTEAFF,TGTGCCAGCAGTACAGACACTGAAGCTTTCTTT
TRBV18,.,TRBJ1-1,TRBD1,CASSPTGENTEAFF,TGTGCCAGCTCACCAACAGGGGAGAACACTGAAGCTTTCTTT
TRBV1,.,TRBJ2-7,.,CTSSQNPIAGGPGDEQYF,TGCACCAGCAGCCAAAACCCTATAGCGGGAGGGCCGGGGGACGAGCAGTACTTC
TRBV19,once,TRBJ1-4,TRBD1,CASSSTGGTNEKLFF,TGTGCCAGTAGTTCAACAGGGGGCACTAATGAAAAACTGTTTTTT
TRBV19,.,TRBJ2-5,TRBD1,CASDPGTGLYF,TGTGCCAGCGACCCAGGGACAGGTCTTTACTTC
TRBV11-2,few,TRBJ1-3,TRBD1,CASSSTGGTGNTIYF,TGTGCCAGCAGCTCAACAGGGGGGACTGGAAACACCATATATTTT
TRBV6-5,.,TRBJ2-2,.,CASKTEQGRPGELFF,TGTGCCAGCAAAACCGAACAGGGTCGTCCCGGGGAGCTGTTTTTT
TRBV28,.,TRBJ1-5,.,CASSRLSNQPQHF,TGTGCCAGCAGTCGACTGTCCAATCAGCCCCAGCATTTT
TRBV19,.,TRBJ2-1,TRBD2,CASSMSGGNYNEQFF,TGTGCCAGTAGTATGTCGGGAGGGAACTACAATGAGCAGTTCTTC
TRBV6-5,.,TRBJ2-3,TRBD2,CASSGSAGGLDTQYF,TGTGCCAGCAGCGGGTCGGCGGGGGGGCTCGATACGCAGTATTTT
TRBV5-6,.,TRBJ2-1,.,CASSFGVSYNEQFF,TGTGCCAGCAGCTTCGGGGTATCCTACAATGAGCAGTTCTTC
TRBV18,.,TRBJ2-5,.,CASSRNQETQYF,TGTGCCAGCTCGAGGAACCAAGAGACCCAGTACTTC
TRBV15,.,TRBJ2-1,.,CATSRPPTAGTYNEQFF,TGTGCCACCAGCAGACCCCCGACTGCGGGCACCTACAATGAGCAGTTCTTC
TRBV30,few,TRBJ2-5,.,CAGGRYQETQYF,TGTGCGGGGGGGCGGTACCAAGAGACCCAGTACTTC
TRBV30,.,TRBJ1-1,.,CAWILMNTEAFF,TGTGCCTGGATTCTAATGAACACTGAAGCTTTCTTT
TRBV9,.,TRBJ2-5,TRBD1,CASSLYRGGGQETQYF,TGTGCCAGCAGCTTATACAGGGGTGGGGGCCAAGAGACCCAGTACTTC
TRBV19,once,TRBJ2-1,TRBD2,CASQTSGERSEQFF,TGTGCCAGCCAGACTAGCGGGGAGCGTAGTGAGCAGTTCTTC
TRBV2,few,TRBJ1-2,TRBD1,CASSEAGTGNYGYTF,TGTGCCAGCAGTGAGGCCGGGACAGGGAACTATGGCTACACCTTC
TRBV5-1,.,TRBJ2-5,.,CASSLDRKETQYF,TGCGCCAGCAGCTTGGACAGGAAAGAGACCCAGTACTTC
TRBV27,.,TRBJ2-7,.,CASRPRPDRISYEQYF,TGTGCCAGCAGACCCAGACCCGACAGGATCTCCTACGAGCAGTACTTC
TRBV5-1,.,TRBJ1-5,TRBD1,CASSLGQEGQPQHF,TGCGCCAGCAGCCTGGGACAGGAAGGTCAGCCCCAGCATTTT
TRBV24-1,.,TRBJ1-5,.,CATKGGDNQPQHF,TGTGCCACCAAAGGAGGGGACAATCAGCCCCAGCATTTT
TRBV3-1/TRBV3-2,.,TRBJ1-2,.,CASSPGFWATNYGYTF,TGTGCCAGCAGCCCAGGTTTTTGGGCAACTAACTATGGCTACACCTTC
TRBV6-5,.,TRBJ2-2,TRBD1,CASSRQGLHTGELFF,TGTGCCAGCAGTAGACAGGGGCTGCACACCGGGGAGCTGTTTTTT
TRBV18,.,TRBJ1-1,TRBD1,CASSGQGNTEAFF,TGTGCCAGCTCGGGACAGGGGAACACTGAAGCTTTCTTT
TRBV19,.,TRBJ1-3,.,CASSRWSNSGNTIYF,TGTGCCAGTAGTAGGTGGAGCAACTCTGGAAACACCATATATTTT
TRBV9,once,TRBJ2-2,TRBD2,CASSVGLAGVTGELFF,TGTGCCAGCAGCGTAGGTCTAGCGGGAGTTACCGGGGAGCTGTTTTTT
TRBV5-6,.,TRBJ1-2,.,CASRNWADYGYTF,TGTGCCAGCAGGAATTGGGCAGACTATGGCTACACCTTC
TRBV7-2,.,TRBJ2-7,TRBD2,CASSALAGGTYEQYF,TGTGCCAGCAGCGCACTAGCGGGAGGAACCTACGAGCAGTACTTC
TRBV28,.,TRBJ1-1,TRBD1,CASSNRDRAEAFF,TGTGCCAGCAGTAACCGGGACAGGGCTGAAGCTTTCTTT
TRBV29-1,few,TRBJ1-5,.,CSVADGVLGNQPQHF,TGCAGCGTTGCGGACGGGGTTTTGGGCAATCAGCCCCAGCATTTT
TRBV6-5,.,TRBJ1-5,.,CASSPDGVRPQHF,TGTGCCAGCAGTCCCGACGGGGTGAGGCCCCAGCATTTT
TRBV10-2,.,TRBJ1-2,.,CASSESWGSSNGYTF,TGCGCCAGCAGTGAGTCTTGGGGCAGCTCGAATGGCTACACCTTC
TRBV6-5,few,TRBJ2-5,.,CASSLGETQYF,TGTGCCAGCAGCCTAGGAGAGACCCAGTACTTC
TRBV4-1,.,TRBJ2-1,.,CASSQGKPSFWNEQFF,TGCGCCAGCAGCCAAGGTAAGCCTAGTTTCTGGAATGAGCAGTTCTTC
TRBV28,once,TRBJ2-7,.,CASSLLELTYEQYF,TGTGCCAGCAGTTTATTGGAGTTAACCTACGAGCAGTACTTC
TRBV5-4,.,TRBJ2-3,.,CASSPGAGTTDTQYF,TGTGCCAGCAGCCCGGGTGCGGGCACCACAGATACGCAGTATTTT
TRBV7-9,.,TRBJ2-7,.,CASSFPPSSNREQYF,TGTGCCAGCAGCTTCCCACCGAGCTCAAACAGGGAGCAGTACTTC
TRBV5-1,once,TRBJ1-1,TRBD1,CASSLVLQGATEAFF,TGCGCCAGCAGCTTGGTACTACAGGGGGCAACTGAAGCTTTCTTT
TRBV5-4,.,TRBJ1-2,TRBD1,CASSLATGTGGGYTF,TGTGCCAGCAGCTTGGCTACCGGGACAGGGGGTGGCTACACCTTC